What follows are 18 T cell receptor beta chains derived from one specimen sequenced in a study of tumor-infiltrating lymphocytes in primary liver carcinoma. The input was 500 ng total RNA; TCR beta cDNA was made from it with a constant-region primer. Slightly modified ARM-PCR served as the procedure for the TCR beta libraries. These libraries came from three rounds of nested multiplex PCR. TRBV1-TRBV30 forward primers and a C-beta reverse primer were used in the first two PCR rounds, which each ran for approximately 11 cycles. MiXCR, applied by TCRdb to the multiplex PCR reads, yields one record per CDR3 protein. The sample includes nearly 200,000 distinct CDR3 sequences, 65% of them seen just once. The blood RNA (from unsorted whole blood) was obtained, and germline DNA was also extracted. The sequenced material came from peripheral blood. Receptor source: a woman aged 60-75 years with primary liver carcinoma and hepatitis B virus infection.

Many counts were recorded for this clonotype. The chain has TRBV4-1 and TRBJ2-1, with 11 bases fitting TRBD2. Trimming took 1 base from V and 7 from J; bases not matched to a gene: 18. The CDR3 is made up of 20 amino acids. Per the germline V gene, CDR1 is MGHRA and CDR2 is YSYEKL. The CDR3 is CASSQAATSGSVSLRNEQFF. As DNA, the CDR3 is TGCGCCAGCAGCCAAGCGGCCACTAGCGGGAGTGTCTCGTTAAGGAATGAGCAGTTCTTC.

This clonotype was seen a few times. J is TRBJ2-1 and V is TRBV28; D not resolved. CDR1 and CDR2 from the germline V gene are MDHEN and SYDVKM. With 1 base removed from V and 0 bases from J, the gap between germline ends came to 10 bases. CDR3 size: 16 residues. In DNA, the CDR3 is TGTGCCAGCAGTTTATTGGGCGCAAGCTCCTACAATGAGCAGTTCTTC. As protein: CASSLLGASSYNEQFF.

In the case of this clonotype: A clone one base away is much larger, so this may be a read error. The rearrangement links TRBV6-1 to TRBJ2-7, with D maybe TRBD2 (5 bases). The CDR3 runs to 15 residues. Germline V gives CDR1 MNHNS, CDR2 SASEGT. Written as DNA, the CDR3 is TGTGCCAACAGTGAAGTTTGGAAGCGGTCCTCCGAGCAGTACTTC. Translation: CANSEVWKRSSEQYF.

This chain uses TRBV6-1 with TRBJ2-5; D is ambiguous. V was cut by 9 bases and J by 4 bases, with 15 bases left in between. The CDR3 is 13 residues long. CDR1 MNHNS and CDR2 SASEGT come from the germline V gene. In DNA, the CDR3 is TGTGCCAGAAGAGGTTATCGGGTAGAGACCCAGTACTTC. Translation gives CARRGYRVETQYF.

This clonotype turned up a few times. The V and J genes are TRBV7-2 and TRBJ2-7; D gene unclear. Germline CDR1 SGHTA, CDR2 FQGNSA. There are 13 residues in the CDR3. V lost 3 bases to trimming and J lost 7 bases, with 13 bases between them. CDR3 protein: CASSFFGSPEQYF. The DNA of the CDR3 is TGTGCCAGCAGCTTTTTTGGCAGCCCGGAGCAGTACTTC.

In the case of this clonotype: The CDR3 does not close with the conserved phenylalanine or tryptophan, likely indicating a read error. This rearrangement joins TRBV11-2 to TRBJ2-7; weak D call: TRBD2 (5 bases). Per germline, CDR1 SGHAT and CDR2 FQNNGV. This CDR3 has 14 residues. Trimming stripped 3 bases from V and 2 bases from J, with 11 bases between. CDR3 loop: CASSFEGGPYEQYY. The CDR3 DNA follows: TGTGCCAGCAGCTTTGAAGGAGGCCCCTACGAGCAGTACTAC.

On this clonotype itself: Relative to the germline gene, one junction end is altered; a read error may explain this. The CDR3 nucleotides are TGTACCAGCAGCTACGGCGGGAGGACCCCTGGAAGCGAGCAGTACTTC. It specifies CTSSYGGRTPGSEQYF. J is TRBJ2-7 and V is TRBV11-2; TRBD2 agrees at 8 bases. Germline CDR1 SGHAT, CDR2 FQNNGV. CDR3 length: 16 residues.

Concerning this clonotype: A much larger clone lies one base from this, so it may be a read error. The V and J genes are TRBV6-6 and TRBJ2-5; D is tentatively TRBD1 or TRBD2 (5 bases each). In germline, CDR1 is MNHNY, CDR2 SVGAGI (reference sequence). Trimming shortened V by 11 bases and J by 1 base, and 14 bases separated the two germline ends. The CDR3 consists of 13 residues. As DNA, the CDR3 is TGTGCCTCCCGGGGCACTCTCCAAGAGACCCAGTACTTC. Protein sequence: CASRGTLQETQYF.

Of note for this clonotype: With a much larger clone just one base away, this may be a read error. CDR3 in amino acids: CASSPRGSEVFF. CDR3 DNA: TGTGCCAGCAGTCCCAGAGGCAGTGAAGTTTTCTTT. V usage is TRBV12-3 or TRBV12-4 and J usage is TRBJ1-1; D gene ambiguous. The length of the CDR3 is 12 residues.

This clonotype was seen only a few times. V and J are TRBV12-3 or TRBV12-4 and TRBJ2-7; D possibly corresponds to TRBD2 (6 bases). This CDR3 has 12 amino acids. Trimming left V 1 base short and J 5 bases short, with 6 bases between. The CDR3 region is CASSLGEDEQYF. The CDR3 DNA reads TGTGCCAGCAGTTTAGGGGAGGACGAGCAGTACTTC.

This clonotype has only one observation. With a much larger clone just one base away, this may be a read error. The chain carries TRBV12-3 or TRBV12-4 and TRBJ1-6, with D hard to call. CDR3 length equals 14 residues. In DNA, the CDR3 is TGTGCCAGCAACTTGGACGGAGGAAATTCACCCCTCCAATTT. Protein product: CASNLDGGNSPLQF.

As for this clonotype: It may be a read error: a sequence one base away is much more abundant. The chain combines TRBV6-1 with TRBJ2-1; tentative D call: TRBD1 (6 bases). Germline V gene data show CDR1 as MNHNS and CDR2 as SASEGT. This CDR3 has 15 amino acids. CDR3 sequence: CASSERDGQYNERFF. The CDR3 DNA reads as TGTGCCAGCAGTGAGAGGGACGGACAGTACAATGAGCGGTTCTTC.

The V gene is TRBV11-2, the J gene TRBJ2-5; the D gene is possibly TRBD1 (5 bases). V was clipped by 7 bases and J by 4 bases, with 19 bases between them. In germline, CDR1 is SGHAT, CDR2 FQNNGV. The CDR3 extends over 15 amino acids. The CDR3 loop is CASIISTGVGETQYF. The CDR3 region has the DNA TGTGCCAGCATCATATCAACAGGAGTTGGAGAGACCCAGTACTTC.

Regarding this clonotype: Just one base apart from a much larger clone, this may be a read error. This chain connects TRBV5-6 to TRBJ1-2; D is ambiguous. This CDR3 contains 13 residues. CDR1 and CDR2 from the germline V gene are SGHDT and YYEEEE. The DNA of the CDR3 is TGTACCAGCAGCCCCGAACGAGACTATGGCTACACCTTC. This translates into CTSSPERDYGYTF.

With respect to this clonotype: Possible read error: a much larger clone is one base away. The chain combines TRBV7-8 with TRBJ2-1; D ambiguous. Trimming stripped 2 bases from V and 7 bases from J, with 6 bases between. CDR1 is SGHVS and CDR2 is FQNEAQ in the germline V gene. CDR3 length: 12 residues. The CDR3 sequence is CASSLQWNEQFF. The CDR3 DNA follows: TGTGCCAGCAGCTTACAGTGGAATGAGCAGTTCTTC.

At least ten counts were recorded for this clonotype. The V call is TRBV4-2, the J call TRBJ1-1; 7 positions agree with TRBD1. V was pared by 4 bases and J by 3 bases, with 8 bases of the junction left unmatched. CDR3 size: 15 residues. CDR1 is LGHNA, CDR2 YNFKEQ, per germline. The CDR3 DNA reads TGTGCCAGCAGCCCCCGGACAGGCGGGGACACTGAAGCTTTCTTT. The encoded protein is CASSPRTGGDTEAFF.

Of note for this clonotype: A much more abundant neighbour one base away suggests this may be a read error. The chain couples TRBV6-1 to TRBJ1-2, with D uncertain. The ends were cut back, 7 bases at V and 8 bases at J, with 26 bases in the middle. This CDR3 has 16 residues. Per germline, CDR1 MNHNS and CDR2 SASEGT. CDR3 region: CASIIIPGPQRGGYTF. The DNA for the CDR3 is TGTGCCAGCATAATCATTCCCGGGCCCCAACGAGGGGGCTACACCTTC.

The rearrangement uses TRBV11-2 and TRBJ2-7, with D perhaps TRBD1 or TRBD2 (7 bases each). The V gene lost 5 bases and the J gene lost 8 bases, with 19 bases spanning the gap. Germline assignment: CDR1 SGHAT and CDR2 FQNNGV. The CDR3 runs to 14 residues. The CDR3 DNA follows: TGTGCCAGCAGCACCTCAGGGGGGGGTTATAAGCAGTACTTC. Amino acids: CASSTSGGGYKQYF.